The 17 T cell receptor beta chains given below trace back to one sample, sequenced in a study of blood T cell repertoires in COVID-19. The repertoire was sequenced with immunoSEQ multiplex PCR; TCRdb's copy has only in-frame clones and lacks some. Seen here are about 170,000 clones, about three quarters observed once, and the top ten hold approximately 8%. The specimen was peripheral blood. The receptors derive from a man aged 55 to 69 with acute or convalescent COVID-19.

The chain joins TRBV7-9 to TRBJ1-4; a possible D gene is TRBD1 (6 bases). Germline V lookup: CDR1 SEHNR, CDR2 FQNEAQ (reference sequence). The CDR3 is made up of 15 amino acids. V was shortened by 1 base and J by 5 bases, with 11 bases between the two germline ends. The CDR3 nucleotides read TGTGCCAGCAGCTTAGAAGGGGGACGAAATGAAAAACTGTTTTTT. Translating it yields CASSLEGGRNEKLFF.

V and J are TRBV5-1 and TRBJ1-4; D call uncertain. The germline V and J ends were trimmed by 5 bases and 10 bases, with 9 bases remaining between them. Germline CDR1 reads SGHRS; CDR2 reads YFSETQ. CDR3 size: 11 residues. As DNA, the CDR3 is TGCGCCAGCAGAGATTCGAGAAAACTGTTTTTT. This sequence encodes CASRDSRKLFF.

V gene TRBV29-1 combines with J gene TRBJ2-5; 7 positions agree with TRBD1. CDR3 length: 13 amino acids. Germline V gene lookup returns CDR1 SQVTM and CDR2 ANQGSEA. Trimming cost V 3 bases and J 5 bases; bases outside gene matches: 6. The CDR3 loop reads CSVEYRGSETQYF. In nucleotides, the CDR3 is TGCAGCGTTGAGTACAGGGGTAGCGAGACCCAGTACTTC.

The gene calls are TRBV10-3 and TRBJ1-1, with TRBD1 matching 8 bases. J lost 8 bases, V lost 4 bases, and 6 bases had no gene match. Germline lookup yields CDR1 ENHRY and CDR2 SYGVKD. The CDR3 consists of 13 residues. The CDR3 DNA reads TGTGCCATCAGTGTGACCGGACAGGGCGAAGCTTTCTTT. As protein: CAISVTGQGEAFF.

CDR3 amino acids: CAWGGGYGYTF. CDR3 DNA sequence: TGTGCCTGGGGGGGAGGCTATGGCTACACCTTC. The V gene is TRBV30, the J gene TRBJ1-2; tentative D call: TRBD1 (5 bases). Germline V gene sequence: CDR1 GTSNPN, CDR2 SVGIG (reference sequence). The V end lost 5 bases, the J end lost 4 bases, and 8 bases lay between the germline ends. The CDR3 spans 11 residues.

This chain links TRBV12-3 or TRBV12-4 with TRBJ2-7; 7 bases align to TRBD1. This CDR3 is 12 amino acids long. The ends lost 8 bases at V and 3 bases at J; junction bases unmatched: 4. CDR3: CASGDSYYEQYF. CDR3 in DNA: TGTGCCAGCGGGGACAGCTACTACGAGCAGTACTTC.

The CDR3 loop reads CASSQGAGQGSSGELFF. In DNA form, the CDR3 reads TGTGCCAGCAGCCAAGGGGCCGGGCAGGGGTCTTCCGGGGAGCTGTTTTTT. The genes are TRBV4-2 and TRBJ2-2, with a possible D match to TRBD1 (6 bases). The germline V gene has CDR1 LGHNA and CDR2 YNFKEQ. Trimming shortened V by 1 base and J by 6 bases, and 18 bases separated the two germline ends. CDR3 length: 17 amino acids.

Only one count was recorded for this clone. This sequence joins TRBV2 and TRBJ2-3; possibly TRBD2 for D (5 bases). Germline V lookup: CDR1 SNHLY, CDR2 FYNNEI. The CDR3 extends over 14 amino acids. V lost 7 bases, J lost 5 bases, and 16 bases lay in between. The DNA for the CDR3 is TGTGCCAGCATGTTATCTAGCAATCAAGATACGCAGTATTTT. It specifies CASMLSSNQDTQYF.

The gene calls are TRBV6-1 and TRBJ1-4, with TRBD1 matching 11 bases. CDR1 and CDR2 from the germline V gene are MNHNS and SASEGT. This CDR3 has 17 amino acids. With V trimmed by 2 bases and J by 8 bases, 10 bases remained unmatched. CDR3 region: CASSERVRTGGQEKLFF. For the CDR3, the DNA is TGTGCCAGCAGTGAAAGGGTCAGGACAGGGGGCCAAGAAAAACTGTTTTTT.

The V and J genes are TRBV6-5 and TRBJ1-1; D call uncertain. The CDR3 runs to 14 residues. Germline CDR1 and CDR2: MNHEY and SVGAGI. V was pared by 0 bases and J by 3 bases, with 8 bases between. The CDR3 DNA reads TGTGCCAGCAGTTACTCGTCCCGCGACACTGAAGCTTTCTTT. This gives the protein CASSYSSRDTEAFF.

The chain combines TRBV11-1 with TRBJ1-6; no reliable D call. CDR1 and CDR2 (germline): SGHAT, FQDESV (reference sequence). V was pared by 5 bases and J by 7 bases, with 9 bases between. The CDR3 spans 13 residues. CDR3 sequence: CASSPRRNSPLHF. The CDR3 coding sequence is TGTGCCAGCAGCCCCCGGCGGAATTCACCCCTCCACTTT.

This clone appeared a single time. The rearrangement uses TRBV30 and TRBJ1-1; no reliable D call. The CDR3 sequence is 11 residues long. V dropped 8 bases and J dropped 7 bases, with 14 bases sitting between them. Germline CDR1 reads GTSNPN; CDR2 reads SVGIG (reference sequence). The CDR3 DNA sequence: TGTGCCACCTCAGGTATAGGTGAAGCTTTCTTT. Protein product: CATSGIGEAFF.

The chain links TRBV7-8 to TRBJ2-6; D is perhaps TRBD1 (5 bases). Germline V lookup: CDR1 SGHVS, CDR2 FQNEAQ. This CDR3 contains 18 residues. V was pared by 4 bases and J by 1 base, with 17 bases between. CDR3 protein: CASSSSRKGISGANVLTF. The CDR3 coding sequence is TGTGCCAGCAGCTCCAGTAGGAAGGGGATTTCTGGGGCCAACGTCCTGACTTTC.

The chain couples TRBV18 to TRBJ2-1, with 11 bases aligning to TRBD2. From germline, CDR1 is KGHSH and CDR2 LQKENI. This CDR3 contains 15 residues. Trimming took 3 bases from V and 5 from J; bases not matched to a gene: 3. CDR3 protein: CASSPETSGNNEQFF. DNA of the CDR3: TGTGCCAGCTCACCCGAGACTAGCGGGAACAATGAGCAGTTCTTC. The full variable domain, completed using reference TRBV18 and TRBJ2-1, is NAGVMQNPRHLVRRRGQEARLRCSPMKGHSHVYWYRQLPEEGLKFMVYLQKENIIDESGMPKERFSAEFPKEGPSILRIQQVVRGDSAAYFCASSPETSGNNEQFFGPGTRLTVL.

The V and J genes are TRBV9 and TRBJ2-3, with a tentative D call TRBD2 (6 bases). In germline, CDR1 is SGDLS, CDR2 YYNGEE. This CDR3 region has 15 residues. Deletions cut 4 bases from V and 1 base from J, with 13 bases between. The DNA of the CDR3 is TGTGCCAGCAGCCCCCAGGGCGGGGGCACAGATACGCAGTATTTT. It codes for CASSPQGGGTDTQYF.

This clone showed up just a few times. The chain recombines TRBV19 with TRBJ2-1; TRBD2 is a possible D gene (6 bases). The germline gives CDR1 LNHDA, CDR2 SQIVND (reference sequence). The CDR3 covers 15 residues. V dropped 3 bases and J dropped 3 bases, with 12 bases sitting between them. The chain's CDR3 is CASSITLGGYNEQFF. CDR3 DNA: TGTGCCAGTAGTATTACCCTGGGGGGCTACAATGAGCAGTTCTTC.

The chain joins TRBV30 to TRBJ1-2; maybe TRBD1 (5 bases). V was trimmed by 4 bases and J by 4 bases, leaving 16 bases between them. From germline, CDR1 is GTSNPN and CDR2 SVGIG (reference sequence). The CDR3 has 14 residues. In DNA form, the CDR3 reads TGTGCCTGGAAGACCCAGGGAGGGCTCTATGGCTACACCTTC. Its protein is CAWKTQGGLYGYTF.